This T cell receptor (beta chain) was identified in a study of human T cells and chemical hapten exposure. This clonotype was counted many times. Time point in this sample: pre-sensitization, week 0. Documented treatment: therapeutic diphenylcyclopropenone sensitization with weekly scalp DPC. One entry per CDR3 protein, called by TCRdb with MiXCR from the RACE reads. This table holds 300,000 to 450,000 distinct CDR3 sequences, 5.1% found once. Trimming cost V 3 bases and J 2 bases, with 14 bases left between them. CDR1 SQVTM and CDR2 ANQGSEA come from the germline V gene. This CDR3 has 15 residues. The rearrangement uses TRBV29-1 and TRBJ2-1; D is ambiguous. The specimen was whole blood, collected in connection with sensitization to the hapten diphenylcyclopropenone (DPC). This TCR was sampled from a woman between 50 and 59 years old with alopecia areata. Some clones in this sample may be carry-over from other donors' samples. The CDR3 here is CSVEGEAGAYNEQFF. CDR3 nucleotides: TGCAGCGTTGAGGGTGAGGCAGGAGCCTACAATGAGCAGTTCTTC.